Following are 15 T cell receptor beta chains from one sample sequenced in a study of blood T cell repertoires in COVID-19. Sequencing was performed with immunoSEQ multiplex PCR; in TCRdb, only in-frame clones are kept and a portion is missing. The sample yields 300,000 to 450,000 clones, about 90% seen once. What was sequenced was PBMCs or T cells enriched from blood (not recorded which). The receptors derive from a woman aged 25 to 45 who had recovered from COVID-19.

The V call is TRBV28, the J call TRBJ1-2, with 10 bases aligning to TRBD1. Trimming took 4 bases from V and 7 from J; bases not matched to a gene: 9. The CDR3 has 15 amino acids. Germline V gives CDR1 MDHEN, CDR2 SYDVKM. The CDR3 spells CASSSPATGGTGYTF. The DNA for the CDR3 is TGTGCCAGCAGTTCCCCGGCGACAGGGGGCACTGGCTACACCTTC.

V is TRBV18 and J is TRBJ1-6; D ambiguous. Per the germline V gene, CDR1 is KGHSH and CDR2 is LQKENI. The CDR3 has 13 amino acids. Trimming removed 6 bases from V and 8 bases from J, with 11 bases in between. CDR3 nucleotide sequence: TGTGCCAGCTCTCCTCTTCTAGATTCACCCCTCCACTTT. Translation: CASSPLLDSPLHF.

This chain joins TRBV3-1 (or the pseudogene TRBV3-2) and TRBJ1-1; 8 bases are a match to TRBD1. With 4 bases clipped from V and 5 bases from J, the junction kept 9 bases outside the gene matches. Germline V gene lookup returns CDR1 LGHDT and CDR2 YNNKEL (reference sequence). CDR3 length: 15 residues. DNA of the CDR3: TGTGCCAGCAGCCCTTTATTGACAGGGGTTACTGAAGCTTTCTTT. Protein product: CASSPLLTGVTEAFF.

The J gene is TRBJ2-7, the V gene TRBV6-2 or TRBV6-3; D is perhaps TRBD1 (5 bases). This CDR3 region has 13 residues. V lost 2 bases and J lost 2, with 7 bases in between. CDR1 and CDR2 (germline): MNHEY, SVGEGT. The CDR3 here is CASSYGRAYEQYF. The CDR3 region has the DNA TGTGCCAGCAGTTACGGCAGGGCCTACGAGCAGTACTTC.

J is TRBJ2-7 and V is TRBV2; 9 bases match TRBD1. J gave up 4 bases and V 5 bases, and 9 bases lay outside the gene matches. CDR1 SNHLY and CDR2 FYNNEI come from the germline V gene. The CDR3 length is 15 residues. The CDR3 protein is CASSRSRDRVYEQYF. The DNA of the CDR3 is TGTGCCAGCAGTCGAAGCCGGGACAGGGTATACGAGCAGTACTTC.

The chain employs TRBV19 and TRBJ1-5; 7 nucleotides match TRBD1. Germline trimming cut 5 bases from V and 0 bases from J; bases unmatched to any gene: 13. The CDR3 runs to 18 residues. Per germline, CDR1 LNHDA and CDR2 SQIVND (reference sequence). CDR3 protein: CASSGTPGQTYSNQPQHF. The CDR3 nucleotides are TGTGCCAGTAGTGGTACCCCGGGACAGACATATAGCAATCAGCCCCAGCATTTT.

The V and J genes are TRBV7-2 and TRBJ1-2; 7 bases map to TRBD1. CDR1 and CDR2 from the germline V gene are SGHTA and FQGNSA. The length of the CDR3 is 15 residues. V gave up 4 bases and J gave up 1 base; unmatched junction bases: 6. The CDR3: CASSSRQGSNYGYTF. CDR3 nucleotides: TGTGCCAGCAGCTCCAGACAGGGTAGTAACTATGGCTACACCTTC.

The sample holds one count of this clone. The chain links TRBV7-6 to TRBJ2-2; weak D call: TRBD2 (6 bases). Trimming pared 3 bases from V and 4 bases from J, leaving 18 bases between. The CDR3 consists of 17 residues. Germline CDR1 SGHVS, CDR2 FNYEAQ. CDR3 coding DNA: TGTGCCAGCAGCTTCGCCGGGACTGGGAGCCTCACCGGGGAGCTGTTTTTT. It specifies CASSFAGTGSLTGELFF.

The chain couples TRBV7-9 to TRBJ1-2, with TRBD1 matching over 10 bases. The V segment lost 5 bases and the J segment 4 bases; nucleotides outside the gene matches: 7. This CDR3 comprises 15 residues. Germline assignment: CDR1 SEHNR and CDR2 FQNEAQ (reference sequence). The CDR3 DNA reads TGTGCCAGCAGCGACGGGACAGGGGACACCTATGGCTACACCTTC. Its protein is CASSDGTGDTYGYTF.

The V call is TRBV7-2, the J call TRBJ1-2; D unresolved. This CDR3 contains 13 residues. Per germline, CDR1 SGHTA and CDR2 FQGNSA. The ends were cut back, 3 bases at V and 2 bases at J, with 7 bases in the middle. CDR3 region: CASSLSVNYGYTF. Written as DNA, the CDR3 is TGTGCCAGCAGCTTGTCAGTCAACTATGGCTACACCTTC.

The chain has TRBV7-2 and TRBJ2-2, with D possibly being TRBD2 (6 bases). This CDR3 is built from 15 residues. V dropped 5 bases and J dropped 4 bases, with 14 bases sitting between them. Germline CDR1 is SGHTA and CDR2 is FQGNSA. CDR3 coding DNA: TGTGCCAGCAGCCGGGACTCCGGAGGCACCGGGGAGCTGTTTTTT. It encodes CASSRDSGGTGELFF.

The J gene is TRBJ2-5, the V gene TRBV11-2, with 8 bases fitting TRBD2. Per germline, CDR1 SGHAT and CDR2 FQNNGV. The V gene end was trimmed by 5 bases and the J gene end by 5 bases; junction bases not matched to a gene: 7. This CDR3 comprises 14 residues. The CDR3: CASSPGTSVETQYF. CDR3 bases: TGTGCCAGCAGCCCCGGGACTAGTGTGGAGACCCAGTACTTC.

This sequence joins TRBV19 and TRBJ1-4; weak D call: TRBD1 (5 bases). CDR1 LNHDA and CDR2 SQIVND come from the germline V gene (reference sequence). The CDR3 extends over 15 amino acids. The ends were cut back, 4 bases at V and 8 bases at J, with 17 bases in the middle. The CDR3 nucleotides read TGTGCCAGTAGTACCCTAGCGGGGACGGGGGAAAAACTGTTTTTT. Its translation: CASSTLAGTGEKLFF.

This chain links TRBV6-5 with TRBJ2-1; 7 nucleotides match TRBD2. Germline V gene lookup returns CDR1 MNHEY and CDR2 SVGAGI. V lost 7 bases and J lost 5; bases outside the gene matches: 5. The length of the CDR3 is 13 residues. CDR3 DNA sequence: TGTGCCAGCAAGGTACGGGGGGACAATGAGCAGTTCTTC. Its protein product is CASKVRGDNEQFF.

The rearrangement joins TRBV7-7 to TRBJ2-7; TRBD1 aligns across 9 bases. There are 15 residues in the CDR3. Germline V CDR1 and CDR2: SSHAT, FNYEAQ (reference sequence). J was trimmed by 4 bases and V by 1 base; bases with no gene match: 5. The CDR3 sequence is CASSLGGGTGYEQYF. In nucleotides, the CDR3 is TGTGCCAGCAGCTTAGGAGGCGGGACAGGGTACGAGCAGTACTTC.